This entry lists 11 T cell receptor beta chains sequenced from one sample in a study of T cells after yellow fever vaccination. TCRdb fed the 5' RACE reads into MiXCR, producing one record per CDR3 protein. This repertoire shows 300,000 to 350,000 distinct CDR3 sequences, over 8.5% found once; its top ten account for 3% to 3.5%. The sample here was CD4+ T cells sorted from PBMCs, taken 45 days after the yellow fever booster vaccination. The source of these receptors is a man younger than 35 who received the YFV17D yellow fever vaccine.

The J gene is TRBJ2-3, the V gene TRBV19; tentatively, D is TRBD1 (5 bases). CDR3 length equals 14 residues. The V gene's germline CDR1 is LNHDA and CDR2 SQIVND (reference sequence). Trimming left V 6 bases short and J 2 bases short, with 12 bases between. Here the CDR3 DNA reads TGTGCCAGTAGGGACACATCTAACACAGATACGCAGTATTTT. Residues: CASRDTSNTDTQYF.

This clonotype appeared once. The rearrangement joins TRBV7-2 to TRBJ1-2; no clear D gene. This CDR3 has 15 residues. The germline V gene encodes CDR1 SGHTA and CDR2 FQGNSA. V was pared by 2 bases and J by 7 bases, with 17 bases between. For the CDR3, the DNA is TGTGCCAGCAGCTTAAGGCGATCTGCTTTCTCTGGCTACACCTTC. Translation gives CASSLRRSAFSGYTF.

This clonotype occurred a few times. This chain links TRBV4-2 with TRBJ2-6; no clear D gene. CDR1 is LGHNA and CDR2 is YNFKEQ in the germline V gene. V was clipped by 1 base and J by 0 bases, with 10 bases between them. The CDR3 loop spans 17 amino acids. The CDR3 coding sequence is TGTGCCAGCAGCCAAGCAGCCCGGAGCTCTGGGGCCAACGTCCTGACTTTC. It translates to CASSQAARSSGANVLTF.

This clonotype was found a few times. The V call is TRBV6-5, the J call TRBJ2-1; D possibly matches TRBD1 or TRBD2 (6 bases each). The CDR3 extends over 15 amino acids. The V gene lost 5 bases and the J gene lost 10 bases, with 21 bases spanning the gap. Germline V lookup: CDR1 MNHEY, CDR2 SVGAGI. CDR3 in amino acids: CASSPGGFTRPEQFF. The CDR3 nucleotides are TGTGCCAGCAGTCCCGGGGGCTTCACCCGGCCCGAGCAGTTCTTC.

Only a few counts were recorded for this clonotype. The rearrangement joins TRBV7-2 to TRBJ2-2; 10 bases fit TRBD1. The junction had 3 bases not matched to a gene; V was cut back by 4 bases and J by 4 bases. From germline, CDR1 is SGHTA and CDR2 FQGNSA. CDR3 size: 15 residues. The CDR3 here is CASSSGQGTTGELFF. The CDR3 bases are TGTGCCAGCAGCTCGGGACAGGGGACCACCGGGGAGCTGTTTTTT.

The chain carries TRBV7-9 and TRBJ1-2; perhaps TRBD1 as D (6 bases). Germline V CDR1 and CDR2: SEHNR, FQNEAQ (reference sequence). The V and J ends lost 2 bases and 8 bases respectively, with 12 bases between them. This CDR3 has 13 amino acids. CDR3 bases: TGTGCCAGCAGCTTACCGGGGGCGAGGGGCTACACCTTC. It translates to CASSLPGARGYTF. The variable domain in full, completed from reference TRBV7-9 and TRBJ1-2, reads DTGVSQNPRHKITKRGQNVTFRCDPISEHNRLYWYRQTLGQGPEFLTYFQNEAQLEKSRLLSDRFSAERPKGSFSTLEIQRTEQGDSAMYLCASSLPGARGYTFGSGTRLTVV.

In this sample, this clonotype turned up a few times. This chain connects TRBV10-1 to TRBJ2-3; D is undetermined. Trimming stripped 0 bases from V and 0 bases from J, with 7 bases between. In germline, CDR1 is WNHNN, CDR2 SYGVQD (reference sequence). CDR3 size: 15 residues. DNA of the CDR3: TGCGCCAGCAGTGAGTCGCCGGACAGCACAGATACGCAGTATTTT. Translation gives CASSESPDSTDTQYF.

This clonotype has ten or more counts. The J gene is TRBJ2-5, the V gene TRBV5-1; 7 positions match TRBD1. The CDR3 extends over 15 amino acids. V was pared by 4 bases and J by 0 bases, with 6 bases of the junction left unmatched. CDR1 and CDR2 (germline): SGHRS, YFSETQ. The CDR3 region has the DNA TGCGCCAGCAGCCGGAGACAGGGCGACCAAGAGACCCAGTACTTC. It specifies CASSRRQGDQETQYF.

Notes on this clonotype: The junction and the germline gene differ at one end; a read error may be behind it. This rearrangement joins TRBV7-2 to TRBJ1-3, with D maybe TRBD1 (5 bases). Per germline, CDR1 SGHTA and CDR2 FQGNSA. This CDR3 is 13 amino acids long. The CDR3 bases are TGTGCCAGCTCCACAGGTTCTGAAAACACCATATATTTT. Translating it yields CASSTGSENTIYF.

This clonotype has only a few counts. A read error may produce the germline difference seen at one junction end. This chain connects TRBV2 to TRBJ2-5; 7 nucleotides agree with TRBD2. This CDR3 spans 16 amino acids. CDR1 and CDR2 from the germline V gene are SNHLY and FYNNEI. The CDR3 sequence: CASTYGRTRLQETQYF. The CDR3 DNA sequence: TGTGCGAGCACGTACGGAAGGACTAGGCTACAAGAGACCCAGTACTTC.

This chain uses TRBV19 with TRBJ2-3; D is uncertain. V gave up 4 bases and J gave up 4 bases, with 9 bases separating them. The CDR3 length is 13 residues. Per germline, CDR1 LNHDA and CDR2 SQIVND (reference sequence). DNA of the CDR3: TGTGCCAGTAGTACTCAGGTTGCAGATACGCAGTATTTT. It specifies CASSTQVADTQYF.